The rows below give T cell receptor beta chains drawn from one sample of a study of T cells in Graves' hyperthyroidism and ophthalmopathy. In TCRdb, the multiplex PCR reads were re-called with MiXCR into one record per CDR3 protein. Of roughly 550,000 distinct CDR3 sequences in the sample, about 16% are singletons; the top ten hold 25% to 30%. The source material was blood. The receptors originated from a woman younger than 45 with Graves' ophthalmopathy. Both conserved end residues are part of each CDR3.

v_gene	j_gene	CDR3aa
TRBV20-1	TRBJ2-1	CSASGLDTGEQFF
TRBV29-1	TRBJ2-1	CSVETGSSYNEQFF
TRBV4-1	TRBJ2-3	CASSQGRGDTQYF
TRBV29-1	TRBJ1-4	CSVERDTGEKLFF
TRBV5-6	TRBJ2-5	CASSRDFGTGGKETQYF
TRBV30	TRBJ2-3	CAWTGGLTDTQYF
TRBV27	TRBJ2-3	CASSTSVTSTDTQYF
TRBV28	TRBJ1-6	CASSLFDGSSPLHF
TRBV30	TRBJ2-3	CAWTSGTDTQYF
TRBV7-8	TRBJ2-5	CASTRRGLATQETQYF
TRBV6-2/TRBV6-3	TRBJ2-7	CASSSPGLAGGPSYEQYF
TRBV11-2	TRBJ2-1	CASSFSGWGGYNEQFF
TRBV5-5	TRBJ2-7	CASSFESSSYEQYF
TRBV20-1	TRBJ1-5	CSANRDSNQPQHF